This T cell receptor beta chain was recovered during a study of control samples from healthy donors and cancer patients. Here immunoSEQ multiplex PCR was the method, and the copy in TCRdb shows in-frame clones only, minus some. Of 400,000 to 450,000 clones in the sample, 90% were seen once. This receptor was obtained from a man aged 40-50 years with head and neck cancer. Sequencing was done on a sample of PBMCs.

The CDR3 DNA reads as TGTGCCAGCAGCGGGGGGCCATACAATGAGCAGTTCTTC. This gives the protein CASSGGPYNEQFF. V gene TRBV6-5 combines with J gene TRBJ2-1; D perhaps matches TRBD2 (7 bases). Germline CDR1 is MNHEY and CDR2 is SVGAGI. Trimming cost V 6 bases and J 4 bases, with 10 bases left between them. The CDR3 loop spans 13 amino acids.